The rows below give T cell receptor beta chains drawn from one sample of a study of cytomegalovirus exposure and HLA in healthy donors. Here immunoSEQ multiplex PCR was the method, and the copy in TCRdb shows in-frame clones only, minus some. The table lists some 170,000 clones, 65% to 75% of them singletons, with 2.5% in the top ten. Sequencing used PBMCs. The receptor set was obtained from a human donor in good health. CDR3s include the opening cysteine and the closing phenylalanine or tryptophan. A D gene is named only where the DNA matches it firmly. Some rows have no size entry. The others give once, few or many, or a class for an expanded clone.

J gene | D gene | V gene | clone size | CDR3 DNA | CDR3 protein
TRBJ2-2 | - | TRBV29-1 | - | TGCAGCGCCGACACCAACACCGGGGAGCTGTTTTTT | CSADTNTGELFF
TRBJ2-7 | TRBD2 | TRBV10-2 | - | TGCGCCAGCAGTGAGATCAGCGGGGGGATTTACGAGCAGTACTTC | CASSEISGGIYEQYF
TRBJ2-2 | TRBD1 | TRBV7-9 | few | TGTGCCAGCAGTGACAGGGGGCGAAGTGGGGAGCTGTTTTTT | CASSDRGRSGELFF
TRBJ1-5 | TRBD1 | TRBV10-3 | - | TGTGCCATCAACCAGGACAGGGGCAATCAGCCCCAGCATTTT | CAINQDRGNQPQHF
TRBJ2-3 | TRBD1 | TRBV19 | - | TGTGCCAGTAGTATAGGTGGTTGGAGACAGGGGCCAGATACGCAGTATTTT | CASSIGGWRQGPDTQYF
TRBJ2-1 | - | TRBV9 | - | TGTGCCAGCAGCGTAGGAGGGGACAACTACAATGAGCAGTTCTTC | CASSVGGDNYNEQFF
TRBJ2-2 | TRBD1 | TRBV7-9 | - | TGTGCCAGCAGTGGCGGACAGGTTCAGACACGCGGGGAGCTGTTTTTT | CASSGGQVQTRGELFF
TRBJ1-2 | - | TRBV5-1 | - | TGCGCCAGCAGCTTGGAGGCAGGGGCGTCTGGAGGCTACACCTTC | CASSLEAGASGGYTF
TRBJ2-1 | - | TRBV20-1 | - | TGCAGTGCTCTCGACAATGAGCAGTTCTTC | CSALDNEQFF
TRBJ2-1 | - | TRBV7-3 | - | TGTGCCAGCAGCTTAACGACTGGACAGTCCCAGTTCTTC | CASSLTTGQSQFF
TRBJ1-5 | - | TRBV7-9 | once | TGTGCCAGCAGCTTAGCGCTAGGGGCGAGCAATCAGCCCCAGCATTTT | CASSLALGASNQPQHF
TRBJ2-7 | - | TRBV28 | - | TGTGCCAGCAGTACTCAGGGTGAGGAGCAGTACTTC | CASSTQGEEQYF
TRBJ2-7 | - | TRBV18 | - | TGTGCCAGCTCACCATGGGGGCTCTCCTACGAGCAGTACTTC | CASSPWGLSYEQYF
TRBJ2-2 | - | TRBV6-6 | few | TGTGCCAGCAGTTACCTGCACGGTCCCGGGGAGCTGTTTTTT | CASSYLHGPGELFF
TRBJ1-3 | - | TRBV10-1 | - | TGCGCCAGCAGTGATCCAGGTCTCTCTGGAAACACCATATATTTT | CASSDPGLSGNTIYF
TRBJ2-2 | - | TRBV27 | - | TGTGCCAGCAGTCTTACCAGAACCGGGGAGCTGTTTTTT | CASSLTRTGELFF
TRBJ2-7 | - | TRBV6-1 | - | TGTGCCAGCGGTGTCCAGGGATGGGGTTCCTACGAGCAGTACTTC | CASGVQGWGSYEQYF
TRBJ1-2 | TRBD1 | TRBV9 | - | TGTGCCAGCAGCGTCCGGGACAGACGAGGCGATGGCTACACCTTC | CASSVRDRRGDGYTF
TRBJ1-5 | - | TRBV2 | - | TGTGCCAGCAGTGAAACCCGAGGGATAGTAGGCAATCAGCCCCAGCATTTT | CASSETRGIVGNQPQHF
TRBJ2-1 | - | TRBV4-3 | few | TGCGCCAGCAGCCAAGCTCCTTCCCTCAATGAGCAGTTCTTC | CASSQAPSLNEQFF
TRBJ2-1 | TRBD2 | TRBV4-1 | - | TGCGCCAGCAGCCTCCTACCGGGACTAGCGAAACGAGAGCAGTTCTTC | CASSLLPGLAKREQFF
TRBJ2-5 | - | TRBV15 | - | TGTGCCACCAGCAGATCTGTTGGGGGGGGCGAGACCCAGTACTTC | CATSRSVGGGETQYF
TRBJ1-1 | - | TRBV21-1 | - | TGTGCCAGCAGCAGCGGGGCAGGGGGAATGAGGAACACTGAAGCTTTCTTT | CASSSGAGGMRNTEAFF
TRBJ1-6 | TRBD1 | TRBV6-4 | - | TGTGCCAGCACCAGGAACAGGGGAGGTTCACCCCTCCACTTT | CASTRNRGGSPLHF
TRBJ1-2 | - | TRBV10-3 | - | TGTGCCATCAGTGACGGACAGTCAAACTATGGCTACACCTTC | CAISDGQSNYGYTF
TRBJ2-7 | TRBD1 | TRBV6-5 | - | TGTGCCAGCAGTTGGCGACAGGGACGCTACGAGCAGTACTTC | CASSWRQGRYEQYF
TRBJ2-5 | - | TRBV7-2 | - | TGTGCCAGCAGCCCCTCCGCGGGGAACCAAGAGACCCAGTACTTC | CASSPSAGNQETQYF
TRBJ2-7 | TRBD1 | TRBV5-1 | - | TGCGCCAGCAGCTCGGCCGGGACAGGGACAGAAGAGCAGTACTTC | CASSSAGTGTEEQYF
TRBJ1-6 | TRBD1 | TRBV2 | - | TGTGCCAGCAGCGAGACAGGGGATTATTCACCCCTCCACTTT | CASSETGDYSPLHF
TRBJ2-1 | TRBD1 | TRBV7-6 | few | TGTGCCAGCAGCTTAAGTGTCGACAGGGTGGATAACAATGAGCAGTTCTTC | CASSLSVDRVDNNEQFF
TRBJ2-7 | TRBD1 | TRBV7-8 | - | TGTGCCAGCAGCTTGGGACAGCTCTACGAGCAGTACTTC | CASSLGQLYEQYF
TRBJ2-1 | TRBD2 | TRBV4-3 | once | TGCGCCAGCAGCCAAGATTCCAGCGGGGGACTCAATGAGCAGTTCTTC | CASSQDSSGGLNEQFF
TRBJ2-7 | - | TRBV5-1 | - | TGCGCCAGCAGTTGGCAGGGTCAGGGCTCCTACGAGCAGTACTTC | CASSWQGQGSYEQYF
TRBJ2-5 | - | TRBV5-4 | - | TGTGCCAGCAGCTTGACAGGAGTCCAAGAGACCCAGTACTTC | CASSLTGVQETQYF
TRBJ2-1 | - | TRBV7-9 | - | TGTGCCAGCAGCCCAGAGACTAGGGGAGAGCAGTTCTTC | CASSPETRGEQFF
TRBJ2-3 | - | TRBV4-3 | once | TGCGCCAGCAGCCAAGATTTCACTAGGTCGGATACGCAGTATTTT | CASSQDFTRSDTQYF
TRBJ1-5 | TRBD1 | TRBV7-9 | - | TGTGCCAGCAGCACGGACAGGGAGGACAAGGGGCCCCAGCATTTT | CASSTDREDKGPQHF
TRBJ2-7 | TRBD2 | TRBV6-5 | - | TGTGCCAGCAGGCTGCGAAGCGGGGCATGGGGCGAGCAGTACTTC | CASRLRSGAWGEQYF
TRBJ2-5 | - | TRBV9 | - | TGTGCCAGCAGCGTTACAGGGAGAGGCCAAGAGACCCAGTACTTC | CASSVTGRGQETQYF
TRBJ1-4 | - | TRBV19 | - | TGTGCCAGTAGTATCCCCTTGGCTAGAGAGGATGAAAAACTGTTTTTT | CASSIPLAREDEKLFF
TRBJ2-1 | TRBD1 | TRBV5-4 | - | TGTGCCAGCAGCCCCGGGACAGGGGGCTACAATGAGCAGTTCTTC | CASSPGTGGYNEQFF
TRBJ2-1 | TRBD2 | TRBV14 | once | TGTGCCAGCAGCCTCGGGGGACTAGCGGGGTTCAATGAGCAGTTCTTC | CASSLGGLAGFNEQFF
TRBJ1-5 | TRBD1 | TRBV9 | - | TGTGCCAGCAGCATGGGACAGGACATCAATCAGCCCCAGCATTTT | CASSMGQDINQPQHF
TRBJ2-7 | - | TRBV11-3 | few | TGTGCCAGCAGGGTTAGCCACGAGCAGTACTTC | CASRVSHEQYF
TRBJ2-4 | TRBD2 | TRBV19 | - | TGTGCCAGTAGTATAGGCCTAGCGGGGGGGAAAAACATTCAGTACTTC | CASSIGLAGGKNIQYF
TRBJ1-1 | - | TRBV2 | - | TGTGCCAGCAGCCAAAGGGGATCGAACACTGAAGCTTTCTTT | CASSQRGSNTEAFF